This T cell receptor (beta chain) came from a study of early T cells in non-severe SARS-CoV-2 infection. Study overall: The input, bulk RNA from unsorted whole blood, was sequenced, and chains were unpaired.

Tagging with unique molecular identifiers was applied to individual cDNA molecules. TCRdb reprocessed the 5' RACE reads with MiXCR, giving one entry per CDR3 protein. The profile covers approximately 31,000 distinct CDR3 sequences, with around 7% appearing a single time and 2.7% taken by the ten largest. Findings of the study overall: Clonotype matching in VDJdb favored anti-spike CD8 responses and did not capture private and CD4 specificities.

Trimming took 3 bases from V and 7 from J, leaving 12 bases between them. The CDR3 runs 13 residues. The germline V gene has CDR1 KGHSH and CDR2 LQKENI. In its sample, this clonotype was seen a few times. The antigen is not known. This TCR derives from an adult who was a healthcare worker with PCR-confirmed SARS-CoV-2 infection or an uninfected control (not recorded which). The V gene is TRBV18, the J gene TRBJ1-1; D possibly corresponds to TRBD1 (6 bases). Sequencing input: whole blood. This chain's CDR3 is CASSPSDSREAFF. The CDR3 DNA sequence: TGTGCCAGCTCACCCTCGGACAGCCGTGAAGCTTTCTTT.